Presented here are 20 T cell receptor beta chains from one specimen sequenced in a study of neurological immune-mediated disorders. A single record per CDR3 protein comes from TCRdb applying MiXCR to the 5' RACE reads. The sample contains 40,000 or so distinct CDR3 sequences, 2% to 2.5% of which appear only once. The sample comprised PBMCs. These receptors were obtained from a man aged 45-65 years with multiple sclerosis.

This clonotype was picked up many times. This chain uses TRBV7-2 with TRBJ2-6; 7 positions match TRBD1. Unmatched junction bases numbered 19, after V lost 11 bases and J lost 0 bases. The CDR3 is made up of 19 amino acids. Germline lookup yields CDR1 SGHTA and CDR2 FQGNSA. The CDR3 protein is CAWDKGAYTQFSGANVLTF. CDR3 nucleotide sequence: TGTGCCTGGGACAAGGGGGCCTATACCCAATTCTCTGGGGCCAACGTCCTGACTTTC.

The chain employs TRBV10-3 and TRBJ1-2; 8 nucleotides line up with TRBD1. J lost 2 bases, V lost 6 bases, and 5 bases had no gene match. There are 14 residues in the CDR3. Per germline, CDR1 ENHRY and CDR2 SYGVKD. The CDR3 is CAISGGQANYGYTF. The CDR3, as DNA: TGTGCCATCAGCGGGGGACAGGCCAACTATGGCTACACCTTC.

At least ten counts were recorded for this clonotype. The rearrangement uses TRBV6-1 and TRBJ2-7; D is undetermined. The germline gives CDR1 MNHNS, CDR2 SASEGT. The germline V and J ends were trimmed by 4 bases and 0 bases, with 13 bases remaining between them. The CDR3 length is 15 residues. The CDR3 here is CASSVGPFLSYEQYF. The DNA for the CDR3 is TGTGCCAGCAGTGTCGGCCCTTTCCTCTCCTACGAGCAGTACTTC.

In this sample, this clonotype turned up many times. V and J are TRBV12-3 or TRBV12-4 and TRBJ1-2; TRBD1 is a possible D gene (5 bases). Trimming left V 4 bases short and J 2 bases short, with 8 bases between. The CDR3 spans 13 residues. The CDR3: CASSSRQNYGYTF. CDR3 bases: TGTGCCAGCAGTTCCAGACAGAACTATGGCTACACCTTC.

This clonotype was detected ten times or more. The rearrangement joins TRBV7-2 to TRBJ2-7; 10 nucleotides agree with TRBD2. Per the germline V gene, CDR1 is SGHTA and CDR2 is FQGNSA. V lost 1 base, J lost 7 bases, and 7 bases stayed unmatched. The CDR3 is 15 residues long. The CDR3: CASSLGLAGDLEQYF. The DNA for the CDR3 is TGTGCCAGCAGCTTAGGGCTAGCGGGGGACCTTGAGCAGTACTTC.

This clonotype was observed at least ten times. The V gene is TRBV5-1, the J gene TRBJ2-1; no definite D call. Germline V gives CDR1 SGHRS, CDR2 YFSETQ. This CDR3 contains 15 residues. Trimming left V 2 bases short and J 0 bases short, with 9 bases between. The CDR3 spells CASSLAQLSYNEQFF. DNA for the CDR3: TGCGCCAGCAGCTTAGCCCAGCTCTCCTACAATGAGCAGTTCTTC.

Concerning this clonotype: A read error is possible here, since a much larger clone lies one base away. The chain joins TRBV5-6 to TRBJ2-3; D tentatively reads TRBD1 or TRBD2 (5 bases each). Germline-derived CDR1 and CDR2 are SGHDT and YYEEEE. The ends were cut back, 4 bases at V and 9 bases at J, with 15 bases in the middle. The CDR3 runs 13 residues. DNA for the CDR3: TGTGCCAGCAGCCAAACCGGGACCAACACGCAGTATTTT. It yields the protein CASSQTGTNTQYF.

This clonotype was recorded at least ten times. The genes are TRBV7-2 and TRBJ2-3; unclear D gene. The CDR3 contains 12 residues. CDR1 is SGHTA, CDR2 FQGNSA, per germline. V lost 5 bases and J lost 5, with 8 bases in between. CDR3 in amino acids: CASSPTIDTQYF. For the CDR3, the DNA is TGTGCCAGCAGCCCCACTATAGATACGCAGTATTTT. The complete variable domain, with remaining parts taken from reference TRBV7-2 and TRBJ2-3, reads GAGVSQSPSNKVTEKGKDVELRCDPISGHTALYWYRQSLGQGLEFLIYFQGNSAPDKSGLPSDRFSAERTGGSVSTLTIQRTQQEDSAVYLCASSPTIDTQYFGPGTRLTVL.

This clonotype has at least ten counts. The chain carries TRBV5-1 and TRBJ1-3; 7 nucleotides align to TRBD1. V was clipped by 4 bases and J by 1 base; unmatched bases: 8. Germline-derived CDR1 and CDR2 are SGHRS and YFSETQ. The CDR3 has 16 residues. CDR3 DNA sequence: TGCGCCAGCAGCGGACGACAGGGTTTATCTGGAAACACCATATATTTT. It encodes CASSGRQGLSGNTIYF.

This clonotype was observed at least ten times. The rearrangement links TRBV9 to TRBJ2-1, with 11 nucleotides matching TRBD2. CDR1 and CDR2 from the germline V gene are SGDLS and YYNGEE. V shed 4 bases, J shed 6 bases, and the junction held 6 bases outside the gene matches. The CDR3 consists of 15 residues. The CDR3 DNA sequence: TGTGCCAGCAGCTCGTTAGCGGGGGGGCTCAATGAGCAGTTCTTC. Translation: CASSSLAGGLNEQFF.

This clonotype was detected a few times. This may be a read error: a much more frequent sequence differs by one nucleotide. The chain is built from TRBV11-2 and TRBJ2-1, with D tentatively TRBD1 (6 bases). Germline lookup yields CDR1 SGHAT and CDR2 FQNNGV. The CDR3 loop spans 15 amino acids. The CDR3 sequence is CASSNRDTRSVEKFF. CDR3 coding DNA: TGTGCCAGCAGCAACCGGGACACGCGGTCGGTTGAGAAGTTCTTC.

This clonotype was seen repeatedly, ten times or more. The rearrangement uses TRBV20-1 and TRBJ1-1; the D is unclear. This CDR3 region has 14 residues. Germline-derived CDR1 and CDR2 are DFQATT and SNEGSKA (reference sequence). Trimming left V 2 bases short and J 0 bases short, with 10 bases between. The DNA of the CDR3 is TGCAGTGCTAGACGCGAGCTAATGAACACTGAAGCTTTCTTT. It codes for CSARRELMNTEAFF.

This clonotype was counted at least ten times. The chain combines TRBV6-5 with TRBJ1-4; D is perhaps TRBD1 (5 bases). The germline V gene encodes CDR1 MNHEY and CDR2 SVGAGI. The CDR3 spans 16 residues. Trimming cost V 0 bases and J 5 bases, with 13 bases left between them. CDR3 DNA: TGTGCCAGCAGTTACTCGCCGGGGCGGGGGAATGAAAAACTGTTTTTT. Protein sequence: CASSYSPGRGNEKLFF.

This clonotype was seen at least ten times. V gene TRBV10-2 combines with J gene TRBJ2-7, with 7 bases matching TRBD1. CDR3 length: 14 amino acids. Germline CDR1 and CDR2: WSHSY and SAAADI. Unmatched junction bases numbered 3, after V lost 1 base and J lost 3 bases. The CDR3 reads CASSEWTGVYEQYF. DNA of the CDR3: TGCGCCAGCAGTGAGTGGACAGGAGTCTACGAGCAGTACTTC.

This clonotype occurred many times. CDR3 sequence reads: CASSESSGGATDTQYF. CDR3 bases: TGTGCCAGCAGTGAGAGTAGCGGGGGGGCCACAGATACGCAGTATTTT. The chain joins TRBV6-4 to TRBJ2-3; 11 bases are shared with TRBD2. V lost 3 bases, J lost 2 bases, and 4 bases stayed unmatched. Germline lookup yields CDR1 MRHNA and CDR2 SNTAGT. This CDR3 has 16 residues.

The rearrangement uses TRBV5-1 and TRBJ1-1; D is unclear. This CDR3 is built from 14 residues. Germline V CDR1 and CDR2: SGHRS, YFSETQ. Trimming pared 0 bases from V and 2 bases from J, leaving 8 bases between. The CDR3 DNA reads TGCGCCAGCAGCTTGGTTCAGTTCAACACTGAAGCTTTCTTT. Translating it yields CASSLVQFNTEAFF.

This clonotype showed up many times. The chain's CDR3 is CASSSGTANTGELFF. The CDR3 DNA reads as TGTGCCAGCAGTTCCGGGACTGCGAACACCGGGGAGCTGTTTTTT. V and J are TRBV27 and TRBJ2-2, with D maybe TRBD2 (6 bases). Germline CDR1 reads MNHEY; CDR2 reads SMNVEV (reference sequence). V was pared by 4 bases and J by 0 bases, with 9 bases between. The CDR3 runs to 15 residues.

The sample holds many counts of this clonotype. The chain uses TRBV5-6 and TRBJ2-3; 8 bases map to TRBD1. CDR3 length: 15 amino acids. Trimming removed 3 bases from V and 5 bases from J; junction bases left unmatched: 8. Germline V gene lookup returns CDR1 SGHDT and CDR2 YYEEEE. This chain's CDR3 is CASSSTGAGGDTQYF. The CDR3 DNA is TGTGCCAGCAGCTCGACAGGGGCTGGCGGAGATACGCAGTATTTT.

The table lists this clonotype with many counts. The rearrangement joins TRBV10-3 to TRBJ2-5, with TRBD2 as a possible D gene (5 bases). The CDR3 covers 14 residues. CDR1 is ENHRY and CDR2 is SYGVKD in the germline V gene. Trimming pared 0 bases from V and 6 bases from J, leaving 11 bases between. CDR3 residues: CAISESEQRKTQYF. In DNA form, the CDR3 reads TGTGCCATCAGTGAGTCGGAACAGCGGAAGACCCAGTACTTC.

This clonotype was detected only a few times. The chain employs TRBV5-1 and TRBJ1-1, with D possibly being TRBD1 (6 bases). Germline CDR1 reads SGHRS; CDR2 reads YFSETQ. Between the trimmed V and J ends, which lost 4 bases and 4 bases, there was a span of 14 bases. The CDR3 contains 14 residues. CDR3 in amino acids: CASSHTGHGTEAFF. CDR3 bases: TGCGCCAGCAGCCACACAGGGCATGGCACTGAAGCTTTCTTT.